The 22 T cell receptor beta chains reported below all come from one sample, sequenced in a study of T cell responses to AZD1222 COVID-19 vaccine. The data were produced by immunoSEQ multiplex PCR, yet TCRdb's version contains in-frame clones alone and is incomplete. The data hold about 150,000 clones, with approximately 90% observed a single time. This specimen was peripheral blood, taken 28 days after the second AZD1222 dose. The receptors originated from an adult who received the AZD1222 COVID-19 vaccine.

This clone was seen once. This chain joins TRBV10-3 and TRBJ1-2; tentatively, D is TRBD1 (5 bases). This CDR3 contains 11 residues. Germline V gives CDR1 ENHRY, CDR2 SYGVKD. The V end was cut by 4 bases, the J end by 5 bases, with 5 bases between. The CDR3 loop is CAISGGYGYTF. CDR3 nucleotide sequence: TGTGCCATCAGTGGGGGGTATGGCTACACCTTC.

This clone was observed a handful of times. This rearrangement joins TRBV28 to TRBJ1-5; maybe TRBD1 (5 bases). Trimming removed 6 bases from V and 1 base from J, with 13 bases in between. The CDR3 runs 15 residues. Germline CDR1 reads MDHEN; CDR2 reads SYDVKM. Written as DNA, the CDR3 is TGTGCCAGCAGACGACAGCTCGGGAGCAATCAGCCCCAGCATTTT. Its protein is CASRRQLGSNQPQHF.

The chain couples TRBV28 to TRBJ2-5; 12 bases line up with TRBD2. Germline V CDR1 and CDR2: MDHEN, SYDVKM. The trim removed 6 bases at V and 4 bases at J, leaving 15 bases unmatched. The CDR3 runs to 18 residues. The CDR3 loop is CASRATGLAGGQRETQYF. The CDR3 nucleotides are TGTGCCAGCAGGGCCACCGGGCTAGCGGGAGGGCAACGAGAGACCCAGTACTTC.

V is TRBV28 and J is TRBJ2-6, with unresolved D. This CDR3 is built from 12 residues. The V and J ends lost 9 bases and 0 bases respectively, with 3 bases between them. Germline V CDR1 and CDR2: MDHEN, SYDVKM. CDR3 in amino acids: CASNSGANVLTF. DNA of the CDR3: TGTGCCAGTAACTCTGGGGCCAACGTCCTGACTTTC.

The chain carries TRBV10-3 and TRBJ1-5, with D hard to call. The CDR3 runs to 12 residues. The germline V and J ends were trimmed by 2 bases and 5 bases, with 4 bases remaining between them. CDR1 is ENHRY, CDR2 SYGVKD, per germline. CDR3 amino acids: CAISETYQPQHF. DNA of the CDR3: TGTGCCATCAGTGAGACGTATCAGCCCCAGCATTTT.

V is TRBV11-2 and J is TRBJ2-5; D gene ambiguous. The V gene lost 0 bases and the J gene lost 3 bases, with 11 bases spanning the gap. This CDR3 comprises 15 residues. Germline lookup yields CDR1 SGHAT and CDR2 FQNNGV. The CDR3 region has the DNA TGTGCCAGCAGCTTAGATTTCAGTAATAAAGAGACCCAGTACTTC. It is translated as CASSLDFSNKETQYF.

The CDR3 nucleotides read TGCGCCAGCAGCTTGGATACGGATCTGGATTCACCCCTCCACTTT. Amino acid sequence: CASSLDTDLDSPLHF. This chain links TRBV5-1 with TRBJ1-6; D call uncertain. The V gene's germline CDR1 is SGHRS and CDR2 YFSETQ. This CDR3 is 15 amino acids long. The V and J ends lost 0 bases and 8 bases respectively, with 12 bases between them.

The table lists this clone with a few counts. In nucleotides, the CDR3 is TGCGCCAGCAGCATGACAGGGCCGGTTGGCACTGAAGCTTTCTTT. Translating it yields CASSMTGPVGTEAFF. V and J are TRBV5-1 and TRBJ1-1; 7 nucleotides agree with TRBD1. The CDR3 length is 15 residues. From germline, CDR1 is SGHRS and CDR2 YFSETQ. J lost 4 bases, V lost 4 bases, and 10 bases had no gene match.

The CDR3 loop reads CAISDPLGTAYF. CDR3 sequence (DNA): TGTGCCATCAGTGATCCCCTGGGGACAGCCTACTTC. The gene calls are TRBV10-3 and TRBJ2-7, with 7 nucleotides matching TRBD1. The V and J ends lost 3 bases and 13 bases, in that order; junction bases with no gene match: 9. This CDR3 is 12 amino acids long. The germline CDR1 and CDR2 sequences are ENHRY and SYGVKD.

The CDR3: CASSVVQGAGSEAFF. The CDR3 DNA is TGTGCCAGCAGCGTAGTGCAGGGGGCTGGGTCTGAAGCTTTCTTT. This chain uses TRBV9 with TRBJ1-1; 8 nucleotides agree with TRBD1. Per germline, CDR1 SGDLS and CDR2 YYNGEE. J lost 6 bases, V lost 0 bases, and 7 bases had no gene match. The length of the CDR3 is 15 residues. Supplemented by reference TRBV9 and TRBJ1-1, the full variable domain reads DSGVTQTPKHLITATGQRVTLRCSPRSGDLSVYWYQQSLDQGLQFLIQYYNGEERAKGNILERFSAQQFPDLHSELNLSSLELGDSALYFCASSVVQGAGSEAFFGQGTRLTVV.

This clone was detected once. This chain links TRBV27 with TRBJ2-2; 8 positions match TRBD1. The J segment lost 5 bases and the V segment lost 2 bases, leaving 7 bases of the junction unmatched. CDR1 and CDR2 (germline): MNHEY, SMNVEV (reference sequence). The CDR3 contains 16 residues. The CDR3 loop is CASSLQARGRTGELFF. The CDR3 region has the DNA TGTGCCAGCAGTTTACAGGCCAGGGGGCGGACCGGGGAGCTGTTTTTT.

This clone was observed once. Sequence at one end of the junction differs from germline and may be a read error. The chain has TRBV7-2 and TRBJ1-1, with D possibly TRBD1 on 5 matching bases. The germline V gene encodes CDR1 SGHTA and CDR2 FQGNSA. CDR3 length: 13 residues. CDR3 DNA: TGTGCCAGCAGCTTAGTTGGGACTATAGATACCGGCTTT. Its translation: CASSLVGTIDTGF.

V is TRBV6-5 and J is TRBJ2-2; TRBD2 agrees at 8 bases. From germline, CDR1 is MNHEY and CDR2 SVGAGI. This CDR3 is 16 amino acids long. The trim removed 2 bases at V and 6 bases at J, leaving 8 bases unmatched. The CDR3, as DNA: TGTGCCAGCAGTTACCAAGCGGGAGCCTCCGCCGGGGAGCTGTTTTTT. It codes for CASSYQAGASAGELFF.

The rearrangement joins TRBV29-1 to TRBJ1-1; D not resolved. CDR3 size: 11 residues. Germline V CDR1 and CDR2: SQVTM, ANQGSEA. The germline V and J ends were trimmed by 7 bases and 6 bases, with 12 bases remaining between them. The CDR3 coding sequence is TGCAGCGGAAGGACGTCGTCTGAAGCTTTCTTT. This encodes CSGRTSSEAFF.

This sequence joins TRBV4-1 and TRBJ1-1; D may be TRBD1 (6 bases). V was clipped by 1 base and J by 4 bases, with 19 bases between them. The CDR3 totals 17 residues. Germline V gene sequence: CDR1 MGHRA, CDR2 YSYEKL. The CDR3 region is CASSQVYTGARGTEAFF. The CDR3 bases are TGCGCCAGCAGCCAAGTTTATACGGGGGCGCGCGGCACTGAAGCTTTCTTT.

The chain joins TRBV2 to TRBJ2-7, with D perhaps matching TRBD1 or TRBD2 (5 bases each). Germline V gene sequence: CDR1 SNHLY, CDR2 FYNNEI. V was cut by 3 bases and J by 2 bases, with 8 bases left in between. The CDR3 contains 13 residues. CDR3 loop: CASSEGRAYEQYF. CDR3 in DNA: TGTGCCAGCAGTGAGGGACGGGCCTACGAGCAGTACTTC.

This clone occurred once. The J gene is TRBJ1-3, the V gene TRBV6-5; D uncertain. This CDR3 comprises 14 residues. Germline CDR1 is MNHEY and CDR2 is SVGAGI. Deletions cut 5 bases from V and 1 base from J, with 9 bases between. This CDR3 is CASSPGISGNTIYF. The CDR3 nucleotides are TGTGCCAGCAGTCCGGGGATATCTGGAAACACCATATATTTT.

This clone showed up just a few times. The chain employs TRBV28 and TRBJ2-1, with 11 bases lining up with TRBD2. The V gene end was trimmed by 6 bases and the J gene end by 4 bases; junction bases not matched to a gene: 14. Germline-derived CDR1 and CDR2 are MDHEN and SYDVKM. The CDR3 sequence is 18 residues long. CDR3 nucleotides: TGTGCCAGCAGCCATTTGAGAACTAGCGGGAGTTCTTACAATGAGCAGTTCTTC. This translates into CASSHLRTSGSSYNEQFF. Supplemented by reference TRBV28 and TRBJ2-1, the full variable domain reads DVKVTQSSRYLVKRTGEKVFLECVQDMDHENMFWYRQDPGLGLRLIYFSYDVKMKEKGDIPEGYSVSREKKERFSLILESASTNQTSMYLCASSHLRTSGSSYNEQFFGPGTRLTVL.

The chain recombines TRBV24-1 with TRBJ2-5; possibly TRBD1 or TRBD2 for D (5 bases each). The germline V and J ends were trimmed by 9 bases and 1 base, with 5 bases remaining between them. Germline lookup yields CDR1 KGHDR and CDR2 SFDVKD. The CDR3 loop spans 11 amino acids. CDR3 residues: CATGGQETQYF. CDR3 coding DNA: TGTGCCACCGGGGGCCAAGAGACCCAGTACTTC.

The V gene is TRBV27, the J gene TRBJ1-1; TRBD1 agrees at 7 bases. Germline lookup yields CDR1 MNHEY and CDR2 SMNVEV (reference sequence). CDR3 size: 15 residues. V shed 2 bases and J 4 bases; nucleotides not matched to a gene: 7. The DNA for the CDR3 is TGTGCCAGCAGTTTAGTCCGGCAGGGGGGCACTGAAGCTTTCTTT. Its translation: CASSLVRQGGTEAFF.

The rearrangement uses TRBV6-6 and TRBJ2-5, with 8 positions matching TRBD2. The CDR3 sequence is 15 residues long. Trimming at V came to 2 bases and at J to 1 base, leaving 3 bases not matched to a gene. Germline CDR1 reads MNHNY; CDR2 reads SVGAGI (reference sequence). CDR3 loop: CASSYDGTSQETQYF. CDR3 coding DNA: TGTGCCAGCAGTTACGATGGGACTAGCCAAGAGACCCAGTACTTC.

A word on this clone: Mismatch with germline at one junction end may stem from a read error. V gene TRBV10-1 combines with J gene TRBJ2-7; 9 bases are shared with TRBD1. CDR3 length equals 12 residues. Looked up from germline, CDR1 is WNHNN and CDR2 is SYGVQD (reference sequence). CDR3 sequence (DNA): TGCGCCAGTATACCTAAAACCGGGACAGGGCCCTTC. Translating it yields CASIPKTGTGPF.